The T cell receptor (beta chain) described here comes from a study of STAT5B mutations in CD4+ large granular lymphocyte leukemia. Comment on this clone: What it binds is not known.

The survey-level immunoSEQ assay was used. Only in-frame clones appear in the TCRdb table, and some are missing; sequencing was by immunoSEQ multiplex PCR. This table has fewer than 25,000 clones, roughly 80% appearing once. Study-level findings and limits: 25% of private leukemic clonotypes occurred rarely in other patients' non-leukemic repertoires.

The receptor's source is a human donor in good health. Sequenced material: CD4+ T cells from blood buffy coats.

CDR3 nucleotides: TGTGCCAGTAGTATTCAGACTAGCGGGGGGCCTTCCTACAATGAGCAGTTCTTC. Amino acids: CASSIQTSGGPSYNEQFF. This chain connects TRBV19 to TRBJ2-1, with TRBD2 matching over 13 bases. Per germline, CDR1 LNHDA and CDR2 SQIVND (reference sequence). V was pared by 3 bases and J by 1 base, with 6 bases of the junction left unmatched. The CDR3 consists of 18 residues.